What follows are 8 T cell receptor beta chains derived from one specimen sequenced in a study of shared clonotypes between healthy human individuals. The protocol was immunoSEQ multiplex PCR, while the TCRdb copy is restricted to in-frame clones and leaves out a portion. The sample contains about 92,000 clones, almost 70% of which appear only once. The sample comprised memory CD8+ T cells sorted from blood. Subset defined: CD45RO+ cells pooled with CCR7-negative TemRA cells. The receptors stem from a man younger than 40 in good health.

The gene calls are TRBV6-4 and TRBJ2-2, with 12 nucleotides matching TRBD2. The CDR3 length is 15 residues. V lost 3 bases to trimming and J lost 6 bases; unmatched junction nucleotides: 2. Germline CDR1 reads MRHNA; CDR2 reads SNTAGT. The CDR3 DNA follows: TGTGCCAGCAGTGAGACTAGCGGGAGTGCCGGGGAGCTGTTTTTT. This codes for CASSETSGSAGELFF.

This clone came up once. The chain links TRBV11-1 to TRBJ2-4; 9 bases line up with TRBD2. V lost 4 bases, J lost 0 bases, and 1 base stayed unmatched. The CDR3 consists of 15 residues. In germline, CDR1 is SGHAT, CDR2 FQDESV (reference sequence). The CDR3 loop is CASSSAGGAKNIQYF. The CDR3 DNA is TGTGCCAGCAGCTCAGCGGGGGGAGCCAAAAACATTCAGTACTTC. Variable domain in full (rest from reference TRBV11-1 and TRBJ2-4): EAEVAQSPRYKITEKSQAVAFWCDPISGHATLYWYRQILGQGPELLVQFQDESVVDDSQLPKDRFSAERLKGVDSTLKIQPAELGDSAMYLCASSSAGGAKNIQYFGAGTRLSVL.

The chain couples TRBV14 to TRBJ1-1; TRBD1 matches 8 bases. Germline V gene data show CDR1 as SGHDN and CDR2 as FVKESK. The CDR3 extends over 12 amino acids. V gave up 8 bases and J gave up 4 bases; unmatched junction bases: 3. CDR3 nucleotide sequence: TGTGCCAGCGGACAGGGTTTCACTGAAGCTTTCTTT. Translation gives CASGQGFTEAFF.

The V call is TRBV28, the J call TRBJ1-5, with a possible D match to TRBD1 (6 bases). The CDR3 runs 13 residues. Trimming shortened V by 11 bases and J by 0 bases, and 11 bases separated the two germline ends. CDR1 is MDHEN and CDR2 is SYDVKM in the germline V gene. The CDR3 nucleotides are TGTGCCGCAGGGACATATAGCAATCAGCCCCAGCATTTT. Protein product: CAAGTYSNQPQHF.

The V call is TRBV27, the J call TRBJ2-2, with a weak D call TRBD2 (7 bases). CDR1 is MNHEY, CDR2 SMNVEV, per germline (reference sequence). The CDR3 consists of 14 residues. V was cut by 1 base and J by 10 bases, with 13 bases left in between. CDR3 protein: CASSLLGGEEELFF. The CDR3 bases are TGTGCCAGCAGTTTATTAGGGGGGGAGGAGGAGCTGTTTTTT.

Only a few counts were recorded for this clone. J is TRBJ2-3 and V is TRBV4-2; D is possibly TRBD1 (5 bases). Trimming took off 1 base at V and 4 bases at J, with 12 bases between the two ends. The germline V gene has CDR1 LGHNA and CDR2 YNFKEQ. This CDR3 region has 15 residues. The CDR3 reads CASSQGVTGADTQYF. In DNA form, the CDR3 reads TGTGCCAGCAGCCAAGGCGTTACAGGCGCAGATACGCAGTATTTT.

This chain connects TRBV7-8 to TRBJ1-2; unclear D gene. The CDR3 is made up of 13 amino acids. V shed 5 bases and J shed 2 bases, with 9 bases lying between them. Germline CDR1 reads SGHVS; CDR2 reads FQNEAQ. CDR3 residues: CASSQMGNYGYTF. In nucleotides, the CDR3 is TGTGCCAGCAGCCAGATGGGCAACTATGGCTACACCTTC.

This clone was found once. CDR3 DNA sequence: TGTGCCAGCAGAGGACTACGGACAGGACAAGAGACCCAGTACTTC. This sequence encodes CASRGLRTGQETQYF. This chain connects TRBV11-2 to TRBJ2-5; TRBD1 is a possible D gene (7 bases). Trimming left V 6 bases short and J 2 bases short, with 16 bases between. The CDR3 extends over 15 amino acids. Per germline, CDR1 SGHAT and CDR2 FQNNGV.